A single sample is the source of the 21 T cell receptor beta chains below, sequenced in a study of blood T cells in healthy people across ages. Primers used in a second PCR of roughly 7 to 12 cycles were a sample-barcoded 5' primer and a J-beta primer mix. TCRdb independently ran MiXCR on the 5' RACE reads; one entry per CDR3 protein. The sample has 650,000 to 900,000 distinct CDR3 sequences; around 68% are singletons. Input material: blood. The receptors derive from a young man in good health.

V and J are TRBV2 and TRBJ1-6, with D possibly TRBD1 on 5 matching bases. CDR1 and CDR2 (germline): SNHLY, FYNNEI. The CDR3 has 13 amino acids. Trimming removed 10 bases at V and 2 bases at J, with 9 bases between. The CDR3 here is CATGATYNSPLHF. The CDR3 bases are TGTGCCACCGGGGCAACCTATAATTCACCCCTCCACTTT.

The chain couples TRBV5-5 to TRBJ2-7; 9 nucleotides match TRBD1. Germline V gene data show CDR1 as SGHKS and CDR2 as YYEKEE (reference sequence). The CDR3 extends over 14 amino acids. With V trimmed by 3 bases and J by 3 bases, 4 bases remained unmatched. This CDR3 reads CASSWTGVSYEQYF. The CDR3, as DNA: TGTGCCAGCAGCTGGACAGGGGTTAGCTACGAGCAGTACTTC.

The rearrangement uses TRBV5-1 and TRBJ1-1, with D perhaps matching TRBD1 (6 bases). V lost 7 bases to trimming and J lost 0 bases, with 13 bases between them. This CDR3 has 14 residues. Germline V lookup: CDR1 SGHRS, CDR2 YFSETQ. The CDR3 DNA follows: TGCGCCAGCCGGCTCGGACAGATGAACACTGAAGCTTTCTTT. Residues: CASRLGQMNTEAFF. The full variable domain, its missing parts supplied by reference TRBV5-1 and TRBJ1-1, is KAGVTQTPRYLIKTRGQQVTLSCSPISGHRSVSWYQQTPGQGLQFLFEYFSETQRNKGNFPGRFSGRQFSNSRSEMNVSTLELGDSALYLCASRLGQMNTEAFFGQGTRLTVV.

The chain recombines TRBV9 with TRBJ2-5; 8 nucleotides agree with TRBD1. The germline CDR1 and CDR2 sequences are SGDLS and YYNGEE. This CDR3 region has 15 residues. The trim removed 3 bases at V and 5 bases at J, leaving 9 bases unmatched. The DNA of the CDR3 is TGTGCCAGCAGCGAGAACAGGGGGGTCGGGGAGACCCAGTACTTC. Translated, it gives CASSENRGVGETQYF. Full variable domain (missing parts from reference TRBV9 and TRBJ2-5): DSGVTQTPKHLITATGQRVTLRCSPRSGDLSVYWYQQSLDQGLQFLIQYYNGEERAKGNILERFSAQQFPDLHSELNLSSLELGDSALYFCASSENRGVGETQYFGPGTRLLVL.

This sequence joins TRBV29-1 and TRBJ2-3, with unresolved D. The CDR3 contains 16 residues. From germline, CDR1 is SQVTM and CDR2 ANQGSEA. The germline V and J ends were trimmed by 5 bases and 5 bases, with 23 bases remaining between them. CDR3 bases: TGCAGCGTTAGTAAACACGGATCCAGATTCCTAGATACGCAGTATTTT. Its translation: CSVSKHGSRFLDTQYF.

The rearrangement links TRBV6-2 or TRBV6-3 to TRBJ2-7, with a possible D match to TRBD2 (5 bases). The CDR3 is 13 residues long. Germline CDR1 is MNHEY and CDR2 is SVGEGT. Trimming cost V 6 bases and J 2 bases, with 11 bases left between them. This CDR3 reads CASSDYYTYEQYF. CDR3 nucleotides: TGTGCCAGCAGCGACTATTACACCTACGAGCAGTACTTC.

The V gene is TRBV27, the J gene TRBJ2-3; perhaps TRBD2 as D (6 bases). With 5 bases removed from V and 3 bases from J, the gap between germline ends came to 18 bases. Looked up from germline, CDR1 is MNHEY and CDR2 is SMNVEV (reference sequence). This CDR3 contains 16 residues. CDR3 in DNA: TGTGCCAGCAGTCCTAGGGACTTAGGTCGGACAGATACGCAGTATTTT. Translated, it gives CASSPRDLGRTDTQYF.

The V gene is TRBV14, the J gene TRBJ2-1; D might be TRBD1 (6 bases). V shed 1 base and J shed 5 bases, with 15 bases lying between them. In germline, CDR1 is SGHDN, CDR2 FVKESK. The CDR3 has 16 residues. CDR3 DNA sequence: TGTGCCAGCAGCCAAGTGGGGGCGGCGTGGAACAATGAGCAGTTCTTC. It specifies CASSQVGAAWNNEQFF.

The J gene is TRBJ1-2, the V gene TRBV25-1; 10 bases map to TRBD1. The CDR3 contains 15 residues. V shed 4 bases and J 5 bases; nucleotides not matched to a gene: 7. CDR1 and CDR2 (germline): MGHDK, SYGVNS. CDR3 region: CASSVYRDRGYGYTF. CDR3 DNA sequence: TGTGCCAGCAGTGTATACCGGGACAGGGGTTATGGCTACACCTTC.

This chain links TRBV9 with TRBJ1-2; D unclear. V was shortened by 0 bases and J by 1 base, with 13 bases between the two germline ends. CDR3 size: 16 residues. From germline, CDR1 is SGDLS and CDR2 YYNGEE. The DNA of the CDR3 is TGTGCCAGCAGCGTAGCCCGTGACGGATTTAACTATGGCTACACCTTC. This encodes CASSVARDGFNYGYTF. The full variable domain, with the rest looked up from reference TRBV9 and TRBJ1-2, is DSGVTQTPKHLITATGQRVTLRCSPRSGDLSVYWYQQSLDQGLQFLIQYYNGEERAKGNILERFSAQQFPDLHSELNLSSLELGDSALYFCASSVARDGFNYGYTFGSGTRLTVV.

The J gene is TRBJ2-1, the V gene TRBV2; D tentatively fits TRBD1 or TRBD2 (6 bases each). Gene TRBJ2-7 matches the end of the DNA better, so the J call may be wrong. CDR3 length: 12 amino acids. Germline loops: CDR1 SNHLY, CDR2 FYNNEI. In DNA form, the CDR3 reads TGTGCCAGCAGTGAAAGGGGGGCCGAGCAGTACTTC. It encodes CASSERGAEQYF.

The V call is TRBV7-2, the J call TRBJ2-3, with 14 positions matching TRBD2. The CDR3 loop spans 17 amino acids. Germline CDR1 SGHTA, CDR2 FQGNSA. J was trimmed by 4 bases and V by 4 bases; bases with no gene match: 7. CDR3 amino acids: CASSSGLAGGVADTQYF. The CDR3 DNA reads TGTGCCAGCAGCTCAGGACTAGCGGGGGGCGTTGCAGATACGCAGTATTTT.

This clonotype was detected a few times. V usage is TRBV7-3 and J usage is TRBJ2-5; TRBD2 agrees at 14 bases. CDR3 size: 18 residues. V dropped 6 bases and J dropped 1; count of bases not matched to a gene: 10. Germline CDR1 is SGHTA and CDR2 is FQGTGA. CDR3 region: CASSSRTGTSGGQETQYF. The CDR3 DNA reads TGTGCCAGCAGTTCTAGGACAGGGACTAGCGGGGGCCAAGAGACCCAGTACTTC.

This clonotype was counted between two and nine times. The J gene is TRBJ2-5, the V gene TRBV7-2; 11 nucleotides line up with TRBD2. The ends lost 5 bases at V and 5 bases at J; junction bases unmatched: 7. Germline V CDR1 and CDR2: SGHTA, FQGNSA. CDR3 length: 15 amino acids. The DNA for the CDR3 is TGTGCCAGCAGCCCCCGTAGCGGGGGGGCGGAGACCCAGTACTTC. Protein sequence: CASSPRSGGAETQYF.

This chain joins TRBV28 and TRBJ2-7; 11 positions agree with TRBD2. Germline V gene lookup returns CDR1 MDHEN and CDR2 SYDVKM. The CDR3 has 14 residues. V lost 7 bases and J lost 3; bases outside the gene matches: 5. CDR3 sequence (DNA): TGTGCCAGCATCACTACTAGCGGGAGCTACGAGCAGTACTTC. It encodes CASITTSGSYEQYF.

The J gene is TRBJ2-6, the V gene TRBV5-6; 8 nucleotides agree with TRBD1. From germline, CDR1 is SGHDT and CDR2 YYEEEE. Trimming cost V 4 bases and J 3 bases; bases outside gene matches: 9. The CDR3 totals 17 residues. CDR3 region: CASSVPGQDYGANVLTF. The CDR3, as DNA: TGTGCCAGCAGCGTCCCGGGACAGGATTATGGGGCCAACGTCCTGACTTTC.

The V and J genes are TRBV6-2 or TRBV6-3 and TRBJ1-4; 9 nucleotides align to TRBD1. The CDR3 is 15 amino acids. Germline assignment: CDR1 MNHEY and CDR2 SVGEGT. V dropped 0 bases and J dropped 5; count of bases not matched to a gene: 1. CDR3 region: CASSYSTGGNEKLFF. The CDR3 DNA reads as TGTGCCAGCAGTTACTCGACAGGGGGGAATGAAAAACTGTTTTTT.

The DNA for the CDR3 is TGCAGCGTTGAAGATCAGGCTGGACTAGCGGGGCCAGATACGCAGTATTTT. Protein product: CSVEDQAGLAGPDTQYF. The chain links TRBV29-1 to TRBJ2-3, with 12 bases that match TRBD2. The CDR3 consists of 17 residues. CDR1 and CDR2 (germline): SQVTM, ANQGSEA. V shed 0 bases, J shed 4 bases, and the junction held 8 bases outside the gene matches.

This clonotype was seen a few times. The chain joins TRBV5-5 to TRBJ1-2; D not certain. This CDR3 is 15 amino acids long. V shed 1 base and J shed 6 bases, with 16 bases lying between them. Germline V lookup: CDR1 SGHKS, CDR2 YYEKEE (reference sequence). Here the CDR3 reads CASSLTASTRNGYTF. The CDR3 DNA reads TGTGCCAGCAGCTTGACGGCCTCGACTAGAAATGGCTACACCTTC. Full variable domain (rest looked up from reference TRBV5-5 and TRBJ1-2): DAGVTQSPTHLIKTRGQQVTLRCSPISGHKSVSWYQQVLGQGPQFIFQYYEKEERGRGNFPDRFSARQFPNYSSELNVNALLLGDSALYLCASSLTASTRNGYTFGSGTRLTVV.

V gene TRBV3-1 combines with J gene TRBJ2-1; TRBD2 agrees at 8 bases. Germline V lookup: CDR1 LGHDT, CDR2 YNNKEL (reference sequence). The CDR3 is 15 amino acids. With V trimmed by 1 base and J by 4 bases, 3 bases remained unmatched. The CDR3 DNA is TGTGCCAGCAGCCAAGGGACTAGCCTATACAATGAGCAGTTCTTC. Amino acids: CASSQGTSLYNEQFF.

The gene calls are TRBV6-5 and TRBJ2-7; TRBD1 aligns across 7 bases. Germline V CDR1 and CDR2: MNHEY, SVGAGI. J gave up 2 bases and V 0 bases, and 10 bases lay outside the gene matches. This CDR3 is 17 amino acids long. CDR3: CASSYSIQGPAPYEQYF. In DNA, the CDR3 is TGTGCCAGCAGTTACTCGATACAGGGGCCGGCTCCCTACGAGCAGTACTTC.